This TCR beta chain was sequenced for a study of T cell repertoires in cytomegalovirus infection (dated by TCRdb to the late 2010s). Study-wide context: Donor HLA type was relevant to the analysis, as public TCR beta signatures indicated carriage of CMV infection together with the matching HLA type.

The data were produced on an Illumina HiSeq 1500. Using fastp at Q25 and MiXCR, TCRdb reprocessed the public reads and kept productive beta chains. Under each unique CDR3 protein, matching rows form one entry showing the most common genes and DNA. The sample table shows more than 350,000 distinct CDR3 sequences, and about 33% are seen once. About an eighth of the sample comes from the top ten. The research as a whole found: In both this cohort and an independent roughly 330-donor cohort, the cumulative frequency of public TCR beta family members distinguished carriers of CMV infection plus the relevant HLA type. In the ex vivo response, HLA-C-restricted CMV-specific TCR beta clonotypes were dominant, and in two of eight donors the single most frequent clonotype came from this HLA-C-restricted group.

There are 16 amino acids in the CDR3, from cysteine to phenylalanine inclusive. The kept DNA is CDR3 alone, 48 bases in frame from the first base. For CDR1 and CDR2, the germline V gene lists KGHSH and LQKENI. V was cut back by 2 bases and J by 4 bases, leaving a gap of 18 bases between them. On this clonotype: It has no known antigen specificity. Qualities for individual bases were not recorded, and no much larger clone is one base off.

Material: PBMCs. The rearrangement joined TRBV18 to TRBJ2-7, with the D gene too uncertain to name. The receptor comes from a human donor in good health (CMV status not recorded). Some clones in this sample may be carry-over from other donors' samples. The nucleotide sequence reads TGTGCCAGCTCACCAGACGACCTCCCTAGACCTTACGAGCAGTACTTC. This translates into CASSPDDLPRPYEQYF.